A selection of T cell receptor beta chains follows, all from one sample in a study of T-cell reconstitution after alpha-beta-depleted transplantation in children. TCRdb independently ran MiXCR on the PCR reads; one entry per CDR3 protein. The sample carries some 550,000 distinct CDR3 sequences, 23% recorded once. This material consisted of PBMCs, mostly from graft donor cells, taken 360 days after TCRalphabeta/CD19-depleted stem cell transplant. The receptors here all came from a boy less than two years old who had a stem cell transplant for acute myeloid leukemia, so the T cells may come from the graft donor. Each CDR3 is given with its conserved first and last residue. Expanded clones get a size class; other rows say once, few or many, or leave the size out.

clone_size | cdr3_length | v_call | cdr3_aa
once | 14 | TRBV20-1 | CSAEDQTYADTQYF
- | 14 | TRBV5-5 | CASSWTSPGEKLFF
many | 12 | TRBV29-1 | CSVGGLYTEAFF
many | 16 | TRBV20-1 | CSARETTSGGTDTQYF
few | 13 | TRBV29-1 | CSVEGLGGYGYTF
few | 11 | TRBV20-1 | CSAAGVGSQYF
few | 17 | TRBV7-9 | CASSLEGARSSTDTQYF
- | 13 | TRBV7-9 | CASSVGSHTEAFF
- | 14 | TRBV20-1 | CSASASRSSLEQYF
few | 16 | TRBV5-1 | CASSLPLDGLTYEQYF
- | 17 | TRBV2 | CASRGIFRGASTDTQYF
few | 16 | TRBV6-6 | CASRRLGGGSYNEQFF
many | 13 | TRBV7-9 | CASSLQAPYEQYF
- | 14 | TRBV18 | CASAAIQGANGYTF
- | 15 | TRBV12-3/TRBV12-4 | CASRGQATMGIEQFF
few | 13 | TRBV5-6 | CASNRKWGSGYTF
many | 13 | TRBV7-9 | CASSPDRGEKLFF
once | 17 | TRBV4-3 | CASSHQLAGVPIDTQYF
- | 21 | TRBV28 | CASSSPRTSGGPSFSYNEQFF
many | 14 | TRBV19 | CATDWTGKNNEQFF
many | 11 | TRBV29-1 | CSVVDSYGYTF
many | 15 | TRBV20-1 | CSARGLRSRSGEQFF
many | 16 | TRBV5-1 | CASSLEGGGAAGELFF
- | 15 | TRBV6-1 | CASSRQGPSQETQYF
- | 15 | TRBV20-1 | CSARNSGGFYNEQFF
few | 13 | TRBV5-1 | CASSDRGNTEAFF
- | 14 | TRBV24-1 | CATSDTGGTGELFF
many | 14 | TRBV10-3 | CAIKGGQLNYGYTF
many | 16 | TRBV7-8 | CASSLNSPTLNTEAFF
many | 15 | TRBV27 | CASSSTGTGNREQFF
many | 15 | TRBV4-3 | CASSQWTDFTDTQYF
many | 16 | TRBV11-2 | CASSLRARFSGNTIYF
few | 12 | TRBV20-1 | CSGSRRDQPQHF
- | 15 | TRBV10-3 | CAISESGQSQETQYF
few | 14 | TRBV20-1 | CSALDRGLNQPQHF
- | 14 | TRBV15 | CATSRVNREQPQHF
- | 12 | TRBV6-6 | CASFRVSGELFF
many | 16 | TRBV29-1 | CSVDPHPTGHYNEQFF
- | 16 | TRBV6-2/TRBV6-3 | CASSFEVSGDPYEQYF
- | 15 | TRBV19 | CASSIATGGAYEQYF
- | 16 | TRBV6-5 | CASSYWEGMDQETQYF
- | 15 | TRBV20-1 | CSATMLAGTYNEQFF
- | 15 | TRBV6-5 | CASSYSFWGTDTQYF
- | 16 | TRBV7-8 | CASSFGQGLGNQPQHF
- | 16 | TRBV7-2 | CASSLAPETVPYEQYF
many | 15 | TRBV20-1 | CSARKRPTGQETQYF
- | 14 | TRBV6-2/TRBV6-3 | CASSIQGRWETQYF
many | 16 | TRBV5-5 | CASSSLAGDSYNEQFF
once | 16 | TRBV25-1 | CASTGTSDRPQETQYF
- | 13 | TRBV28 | CASSSTALRTQYF
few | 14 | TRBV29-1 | CSVGPGTGYNEQFF
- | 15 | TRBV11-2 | CASSLRSGSADTQYF